The rows below give T cell receptor beta chains drawn from one sample of a study of blood T cell repertoires in COVID-19. The repertoire was sequenced with immunoSEQ multiplex PCR; TCRdb's copy has only in-frame clones and lacks some. The repertoire consists of fewer than 250,000 clones, with around 84% occurring once and the leading ten covering about 11%. The sequencing sample was made of peripheral blood. The receptors stem from a woman older than 75 with COVID-19, enrolled during active disease. The CDR3 runs from the conserved cysteine through the conserved F or W. D genes are given only for firm matches. The size entry is marked missing in some rows and otherwise reads once, few, many or a size class.

v_call	clone_size	d_call	j_call	cdr3_aa	cdr3_nt
TRBV3-1/TRBV3-2	-	TRBD2	TRBJ2-1	CASSLDLGGNNEQFF	TGTGCCAGCAGTCTAGATCTGGGGGGGAACAATGAGCAGTTCTTC
TRBV6-5	-	-	TRBJ1-1	CASRARGGTEAFF	TGTGCCAGCAGAGCCAGGGGCGGCACTGAAGCTTTCTTT
TRBV5-5	-	-	TRBJ2-1	CASSLDWVGVQFF	TGTGCCAGCAGCTTGGATTGGGTCGGGGTGCAGTTCTTC
TRBV5-6	-	-	TRBJ2-2	CASSSSRVADTGELFF	TGTGCCAGCAGCTCTTCCAGGGTAGCTGACACCGGGGAGCTGTTTTTT
TRBV28	once	-	TRBJ1-2	CASSRRGLGYTF	TGTGCCAGCAGCAGGAGGGGATTAGGCTACACCTTC
TRBV20-1	once	TRBD1	TRBJ1-1	CSTGENTEAFF	TGCAGTACAGGGGAGAACACTGAAGCTTTCTTT
TRBV5-4	-	TRBD2	TRBJ2-4	CASSSDPGGAKGAKNIQYF	TGTGCCAGCAGCTCGGACCCCGGGGGGGCGAAGGGAGCCAAAAACATTCAGTACTTC
TRBV5-1	few	TRBD1	TRBJ1-4	CASSLTGGAGEKLFF	TGCGCCAGCAGCTTGACAGGGGGCGCGGGTGAAAAACTGTTTTTT
TRBV7-2	-	-	TRBJ2-7	CASSLGLSGAYEQYF	TGTGCCAGCAGCTTAGGACTGAGCGGAGCCTACGAGCAGTACTTC
TRBV4-1	-	-	TRBJ1-6	CASSPAQASFSPLHF	TGCGCCAGCAGCCCGGCACAGGCATCTTTTTCACCCCTCCACTTT
TRBV15	-	-	TRBJ2-2	CATTRTAANTGELFF	TGTGCCACCACCAGGACAGCTGCGAACACCGGGGAGCTGTTTTTT
TRBV7-9	-	-	TRBJ2-5	CASSLVAETQYF	TGTGCCAGCAGCTTAGTAGCAGAGACCCAGTACTTC
TRBV6-5	-	-	TRBJ2-5	CASSTSRVGQETQYF	TGTGCCAGCAGTACTTCCAGGGTCGGGCAAGAGACCCAGTACTTC
TRBV7-9	-	-	TRBJ1-5	CASSPYSNQPQHF	TGTGCCAGCAGCCCCTATAGCAATCAGCCCCAGCATTTT
TRBV7-8	-	-	TRBJ2-7	CASSFSVDSYEQYF	TGTGCCAGCAGCTTCAGCGTCGACAGCTACGAGCAGTACTTC
TRBV7-9	-	-	TRBJ2-5	CASSLGTGGQETQYF	TGTGCCAGCAGCTTAGGTACCGGCGGGCAAGAGACCCAGTACTTC
TRBV10-3	-	TRBD1	TRBJ1-1	CAISRQGIGTEAFF	TGTGCCATCAGCCGACAGGGTATAGGCACTGAAGCTTTCTTT
TRBV7-3	-	-	TRBJ1-2	CASSSRRSEDYGYTF	TGTGCCAGCAGTTCGAGGCGGTCGGAGGACTATGGCTACACCTTC
TRBV7-3	-	TRBD1	TRBJ1-1	CASSFSGQGVTEAFF	TGTGCCAGCAGCTTCTCGGGACAGGGAGTCACTGAAGCTTTCTTT
TRBV29-1	-	TRBD1	TRBJ1-1	CSVGDRGQTEAFF	TGCAGCGTTGGTGACAGGGGGCAAACTGAAGCTTTCTTT
TRBV5-1	-	TRBD2	TRBJ2-7	CASSLTSGAYYEQYF	TGCGCCAGCAGCCTTACTAGCGGGGCGTACTACGAGCAGTACTTC
TRBV30	-	TRBD1	TRBJ2-4	CAWAPRDRGQSRKIF	TGTGCCTGGGCCCCCCGGGACAGGGGGCAAAGCCGTAAGATCTTC
TRBV27	-	TRBD1	TRBJ1-2	CASRPTGVSGYTF	TGTGCCAGCCGGCCAACAGGGGTATCTGGCTACACCTTC
TRBV3-1/TRBV3-2	-	TRBD1	TRBJ1-5	CASSQGLWFSGQGGEPQHF	TGTGCCAGCAGCCAAGGCCTGTGGTTCTCAGGACAGGGCGGGGAGCCCCAGCATTTT
TRBV6-5	-	TRBD1	TRBJ1-2	CASRTGERGYTF	TGTGCCAGCCGCACAGGGGAGCGCGGCTACACCTTC
TRBV5-4	-	TRBD1	TRBJ2-1	CASSQAQGDFLDEQFF	TGTGCCAGCAGCCAAGCACAGGGGGATTTTTTGGATGAGCAGTTCTTC
TRBV5-1	-	TRBD1	TRBJ1-3	CASTTGASGTGADEGNTIYF	TGCGCCAGCACCACGGGGGCATCCGGGACAGGGGCTGACGAGGGAAACACCATATATTTT
TRBV5-1	-	TRBD2	TRBJ2-1	CASGLGGAGNEQFF	TGCGCCAGCGGTTTGGGAGGGGCGGGAAATGAGCAGTTCTTC
TRBV5-1	once	TRBD1	TRBJ1-2	CASSLTGTGQYGYTF	TGCGCCAGCAGCTTGACCGGGACAGGTCAATATGGCTACACCTTC
TRBV7-2	-	-	TRBJ1-3	CASSLETGSGNTIYF	TGTGCCAGCAGCTTAGAAACTGGCTCTGGAAACACCATATATTTT
TRBV3-1/TRBV3-2	-	-	TRBJ1-3	CASSHMSAGNTIYF	TGTGCCAGCAGCCACATGAGCGCGGGAAACACCATATATTTT
TRBV28	-	-	TRBJ1-4	CASSPGGPANEKLFF	TGTGCCAGCAGTCCCGGAGGGCCAGCTAATGAAAAACTGTTTTTT
TRBV3-1/TRBV3-2	-	-	TRBJ1-6	CASSYFPKAGVSSPLHF	TGTGCCAGCAGCTACTTTCCGAAGGCGGGAGTAAGTTCACCCCTCCACTTT
TRBV12-3/TRBV12-4	-	TRBD1	TRBJ1-2	CASSLGRGQGYTF	TGTGCCAGCAGCCTCGGCAGGGGGCAGGGCTACACCTTC
TRBV4-1	-	TRBD2	TRBJ2-1	CASSQDPSTSGVYNEQFF	TGCGCCAGCAGCCAAGATCCCTCCACTAGCGGGGTTTACAATGAGCAGTTCTTC
TRBV5-1	-	-	TRBJ2-2	CASSLISGAGELFF	TGCGCCAGCAGCTTGATCTCGGGAGCCGGGGAGCTGTTTTTT
TRBV5-1	-	TRBD2	TRBJ2-2	CASSQGLAGKNTGELFF	TGCGCCAGCAGCCAGGGACTAGCGGGCAAAAACACCGGGGAGCTGTTTTTT
TRBV2	-	TRBD2	TRBJ2-1	CASSSLAGVLSYNEQFF	TGTGCCAGCAGTTCACTAGCGGGGGTTCTCTCCTACAATGAGCAGTTCTTC
TRBV18	-	-	TRBJ1-3	CASSSYSSSGNTIYF	TGTGCCAGCTCATCCTATTCGAGCTCTGGAAACACCATATATTTT
TRBV19	-	-	TRBJ2-2	CASSRGQLGGELFF	TGTGCCAGTAGTAGGGGACAATTAGGCGGGGAGCTGTTTTTT
TRBV6-5	once	-	TRBJ1-3	CASRPQVPGNTIYF	TGTGCCAGCAGACCACAGGTTCCTGGAAACACCATATATTTT
TRBV5-8	-	-	TRBJ1-4	CASSYPTGRGEKLFF	TGTGCCAGCAGTTATCCAACAGGGAGGGGTGAAAAACTGTTTTTT
TRBV2	-	-	TRBJ1-5	CASSGTGDQPQHF	TGTGCCAGCAGTGGCACGGGGGATCAGCCCCAGCATTTT
TRBV11-2	-	TRBD2	TRBJ2-1	CASSLGAGGTYEQFF	TGTGCCAGCAGCTTGGGAGCGGGGGGGACCTATGAGCAGTTCTTC
TRBV18	once	TRBD1	TRBJ1-2	CASSPGDRGYGYTF	TGTGCCAGCTCACCAGGGGACAGGGGGTATGGCTACACCTTC
TRBV7-2	-	TRBD1	TRBJ1-3	CASSSRQGVRGNTIYF	TGTGCCAGCAGCTCCCGACAGGGGGTTAGGGGAAACACCATATATTTT
TRBV19	-	-	TRBJ2-1	CASSIDGSSYNEQFF	TGTGCCAGTAGTATCGACGGGTCATCCTACAATGAGCAGTTCTTC